The 18 T cell receptor beta chains in this list originate from one sample, sequenced in a study of blood T cell repertoires in COVID-19. The repertoire was sequenced with immunoSEQ multiplex PCR; TCRdb's copy has only in-frame clones and lacks some. This table holds 190,000 or so clones, about three quarters found once. The material sequenced was peripheral blood. All receptors derive from a woman of 80 years or more with COVID-19, enrolled during active disease.

The chain couples TRBV5-6 to TRBJ2-7, with a possible D match to TRBD2 (5 bases). Germline assignment: CDR1 SGHDT and CDR2 YYEEEE. CDR3 length equals 13 residues. Trimming left V 4 bases short and J 5 bases short, with 13 bases between. For the CDR3, the DNA is TGTGCCAGCAGCCTACCAACTAGTCACGAGCAGTACTTC. Encoded protein: CASSLPTSHEQYF.

The gene calls are TRBV3-1 (or the pseudogene TRBV3-2) and TRBJ1-6; 7 nucleotides match TRBD1. In germline, CDR1 is LGHDT, CDR2 YNNKEL (reference sequence). The ends lost 2 bases at V and 11 bases at J; junction bases unmatched: 6. There are 14 residues in the CDR3. This CDR3 is CASSQLSGGTPLHF. As DNA, the CDR3 is TGTGCCAGCAGCCAATTGTCAGGGGGTACACCCCTCCACTTT.

This rearrangement joins TRBV6-5 to TRBJ2-7; D gene ambiguous. Per the germline V gene, CDR1 is MNHEY and CDR2 is SVGAGI. Between the trimmed V and J ends, which lost 5 bases and 2 bases, there was a span of 16 bases. There are 15 residues in the CDR3. The CDR3, as DNA: TGTGCCAGCAGTCTCGATCCCGCAACACCCTACGAGCAGTACTTC. It is translated as CASSLDPATPYEQYF.

This rearrangement joins TRBV19 to TRBJ2-2; 8 positions match TRBD2. From germline, CDR1 is LNHDA and CDR2 SQIVND (reference sequence). V lost 6 bases and J lost 6; bases outside the gene matches: 6. The CDR3 runs to 14 residues. The CDR3 DNA follows: TGTGCCAGTAGGGCTCAGACTAGCGCCGGGGAGCTGTTTTTT. This sequence encodes CASRAQTSAGELFF.

This clone showed up just a few times. The rearrangement uses TRBV5-1 and TRBJ2-7; TRBD2 matches at 8 bases. Looked up from germline, CDR1 is SGHRS and CDR2 is YFSETQ. V trimming: 0 bases; J trimming: 4 bases; junction bases outside the gene matches: 6. The CDR3 length is 15 residues. CDR3 DNA sequence: TGCGCCAGCAGCTTGGCCGGTCTAGCGGGTTACGAGCAGTACTTC. It is translated as CASSLAGLAGYEQYF. Combining the CDR3 with reference TRBV5-1 and TRBJ2-7 gives the whole variable domain KAGVTQTPRYLIKTRGQQVTLSCSPISGHRSVSWYQQTPGQGLQFLFEYFSETQRNKGNFPGRFSGRQFSNSRSEMNVSTLELGDSALYLCASSLAGLAGYEQYFGPGTRLTVT.

CDR3 residues: CASSLTPSGELFF. In nucleotides, the CDR3 is TGTGCCAGCAGCTTAACACCCTCCGGGGAGCTGTTTTTT. This sequence joins TRBV5-6 and TRBJ2-2, with D unclear. This CDR3 is 13 amino acids long. Germline CDR1 reads SGHDT; CDR2 reads YYEEEE. The V end was cut by 2 bases, the J end by 6 bases, with 8 bases between.

The gene calls are TRBV13 and TRBJ2-7; possible D gene TRBD1, 5 bases. The CDR3 is made up of 15 amino acids. Between the trimmed V and J ends, which lost 5 bases and 3 bases, there was a span of 17 bases. CDR1 and CDR2 (germline): PRHDT, FYEKMQ (reference sequence). CDR3 loop: CASSATQGADYEQYF. CDR3 bases: TGTGCCAGCAGCGCTACGCAGGGCGCAGACTACGAGCAGTACTTC.

The gene calls are TRBV5-5 and TRBJ1-1; D is unresolved. The germline V gene encodes CDR1 SGHKS and CDR2 YYEKEE (reference sequence). The CDR3 covers 15 residues. Trimming removed 2 bases from V and 3 bases from J, with 14 bases in between. The CDR3 DNA sequence: TGTGCCAGCAGCTTACTCGACGGCGGGGACACTGAAGCTTTCTTT. As protein: CASSLLDGGDTEAFF. Drawing the rest from reference TRBV5-5 and TRBJ1-1, the complete variable domain is DAGVTQSPTHLIKTRGQQVTLRCSPISGHKSVSWYQQVLGQGPQFIFQYYEKEERGRGNFPDRFSARQFPNYSSELNVNALLLGDSALYLCASSLLDGGDTEAFFGQGTRLTVV.

The chain carries TRBV21-1 and TRBJ2-7; the DNA was not used to check the table's D call, TRBD2. TRBV21-1 constitutes a pseudogene. This CDR3 spans 14 amino acids. The chain's CDR3 is CASSKLGSSYEQYF. The CDR3 nucleotides read TGTGCCAGCAGCAAACTCGGGAGCTCCTACGAGCAGTACTTC.

This chain connects TRBV7-8 to TRBJ2-2; unclear D gene. The CDR3 loop spans 15 amino acids. V dropped 2 bases and J dropped 3 bases, with 10 bases sitting between them. Per germline, CDR1 SGHVS and CDR2 FQNEAQ. The CDR3 nucleotides read TGTGCCAGCAGCTTATACACCGAGGACACCGGGGAGCTGTTTTTT. Its translation: CASSLYTEDTGELFF.

This clone was counted once. This sequence joins TRBV14 and TRBJ2-1; maybe TRBD1 (6 bases). Germline CDR1 reads SGHDN; CDR2 reads FVKESK. Trimming took off 6 bases at V and 9 bases at J, with 12 bases between the two ends. The CDR3 runs 12 residues. This CDR3 reads CASRQGSSEQFF. CDR3 bases: TGTGCCAGCAGACAGGGATCCAGTGAGCAGTTCTTC. Based on the CDR3 plus reference TRBV14 and TRBJ2-1, the full variable domain is EAGVTQFPSHSVIEKGQTVTLRCDPISGHDNLYWYRRVMGKEIKFLLHFVKESKQDESGMPNNRFLAERTGGTYSTLKVQPAELEDSGVYFCASRQGSSEQFFGPGTRLTVL.

This clone was picked up one time. The CDR3 region has the DNA TGTGCCAGTAGTATAGTTAAGAACACTGAAGCTTTCTTT. Translating gives CASSIVKNTEAFF. This chain connects TRBV19 to TRBJ1-1; D ambiguous. The CDR3 runs 13 residues. V lost 1 base and J 1 base, leaving 4 bases between the germline ends. Per the germline V gene, CDR1 is LNHDA and CDR2 is SQIVND (reference sequence).

This clone was recorded once. CDR3 nucleotide sequence: TGTGCCACCAGTGAATGGGGAGGTGAGCAGTTCTTC. The encoded protein is CATSEWGGEQFF. The rearrangement joins TRBV24-1 to TRBJ2-1; TRBD2 is a possible D gene (6 bases). V was shortened by 4 bases and J by 9 bases, with 9 bases between the two germline ends. The CDR3 totals 12 residues. Germline V CDR1 and CDR2: KGHDR, SFDVKD.

This clone was seen only once. This chain joins TRBV18 and TRBJ2-1; maybe TRBD2 (6 bases). Trimming took off 1 base at V and 3 bases at J, with 13 bases between the two ends. CDR3 size: 16 residues. Germline V lookup: CDR1 KGHSH, CDR2 LQKENI. The CDR3 loop is CASSPQASDFYNEQFF. In nucleotides, the CDR3 is TGTGCCAGCTCACCACAGGCTAGCGACTTCTACAATGAGCAGTTCTTC.

This clone occurred once. The V call is TRBV2, the J call TRBJ2-7, with 10 bases aligning to TRBD1. V lost 5 bases to trimming and J lost 2 bases; unmatched junction nucleotides: 9. The CDR3 contains 16 residues. In germline, CDR1 is SNHLY, CDR2 FYNNEI. CDR3: CASSLAGTGDPYEQYF. The CDR3 DNA sequence: TGTGCCAGCAGTTTGGCCGGGACAGGGGACCCCTACGAGCAGTACTTC.

This clone was observed once. The chain is built from TRBV27 and TRBJ2-7; D uncertain. Per the germline V gene, CDR1 is MNHEY and CDR2 is SMNVEV (reference sequence). The V end lost 2 bases, the J end lost 1 base, and 12 bases lay between the germline ends. The length of the CDR3 is 15 residues. DNA of the CDR3: TGTGCCAGCAGTTTAGGAGCGAGCGCTTCCTACGAGCAGTACTTC. This encodes CASSLGASASYEQYF.

The chain is built from TRBV6-6 and TRBJ1-1; 7 nucleotides line up with TRBD1. V shed 2 bases and J 7 bases; nucleotides not matched to a gene: 10. Germline CDR1 is MNHNY and CDR2 is SVGAGI (reference sequence). The CDR3 consists of 15 residues. CDR3 bases: TGTGCCAGCAGTTACCCAGGGACAGCCGAGGTTGAAGCTTTCTTT. Residues: CASSYPGTAEVEAFF.

This rearrangement joins TRBV4-2 to TRBJ2-1, with 12 positions matching TRBD2. The junction had 4 bases not matched to a gene; V was cut back by 3 bases and J by 1 base. Looked up from germline, CDR1 is LGHNA and CDR2 is YNFKEQ. The CDR3 runs 17 residues. DNA of the CDR3: TGTGCCAGCAGCCAGCGCCTAGCGGGGGGGTCCTACAATGAGCAGTTCTTC. It yields the protein CASSQRLAGGSYNEQFF.